The 18 T cell receptor beta chains in this list originate from one sample, sequenced in a study of blood T cell repertoires in COVID-19. Using immunoSEQ multiplex PCR, the repertoire was profiled, and TCRdb retains in-frame clones only, with some absent. The data contain 300,000 or so clones, 80% to 95% of them seen just once; the ten biggest clones take up 2.2%. Source material: peripheral blood. All receptors come from a woman aged 30 to 39 with COVID-19, enrolled during active disease.

The rearrangement links TRBV11-2 to TRBJ2-2, with 15 bases aligning to TRBD2. The CDR3 is 18 amino acids. The V gene end was trimmed by 6 bases and the J gene end by 4 bases; junction bases not matched to a gene: 9. The germline gives CDR1 SGHAT, CDR2 FQNNGV. CDR3 DNA sequence: TGTGCCAGCAGGACAACGGGACTAGCGGGAGGAGGCACCGGGGAGCTGTTTTTT. This gives the protein CASRTTGLAGGGTGELFF.

The rearrangement links TRBV9 to TRBJ1-1; D is possibly TRBD1 (5 bases). The CDR3 extends over 17 amino acids. V was cut by 2 bases and J by 4 bases, with 21 bases left in between. Germline-derived CDR1 and CDR2 are SGDLS and YYNGEE. The CDR3 protein is CASSVIGSDRFSTEAFF. The CDR3 bases are TGTGCCAGCAGCGTTATCGGGTCAGACAGATTCAGCACTGAAGCTTTCTTT.

Note on this clone: One junction end does not reproduce the germline sequence, and a read error may be involved. The chain employs TRBV6-5 and TRBJ2-7; no definite D call. CDR3 size: 11 residues. Germline V CDR1 and CDR2: MNHEY, SVGAGI. Here the CDR3 reads CASTPGYEQHF. The CDR3 DNA sequence: TGTGCCAGCACCCCCGGGTACGAGCAGCACTTC.

The V and J genes are TRBV5-8 and TRBJ1-4; D ambiguous. Germline lookup yields CDR1 SGHTS and CDR2 YDEGEE. This CDR3 comprises 17 residues. The V gene lost 0 bases and the J gene lost 1 base, with 13 bases spanning the gap. The CDR3 bases are TGTGCCAGCAGCTTGGGAATAGGAGTTAGAACTAATGAAAAACTGTTTTTT. Amino acid sequence: CASSLGIGVRTNEKLFF.

J is TRBJ2-2 and V is TRBV5-1, with TRBD1 matching 8 bases. The CDR3 sequence is 16 residues long. The V and J ends lost 0 bases and 6 bases, in that order; junction bases with no gene match: 7. Germline CDR1 and CDR2: SGHRS and YFSETQ. The CDR3 DNA sequence: TGCGCCAGCAGCTTGGCCCCGACAGGGGACCCCGGGGAGCTGTTTTTT. It specifies CASSLAPTGDPGELFF.

This chain joins TRBV27 and TRBJ1-4, with 8 bases fitting TRBD1. The CDR3 loop spans 17 amino acids. Per the germline V gene, CDR1 is MNHEY and CDR2 is SMNVEV (reference sequence). V shed 5 bases, J shed 4 bases, and the junction held 12 bases outside the gene matches. CDR3 nucleotides: TGTGCCAGCAGTCCACGATTAACGGGACAGGATAATGAAAAACTGTTTTTT. Encoded protein: CASSPRLTGQDNEKLFF.

Only one count was recorded for this clone. This chain joins TRBV2 and TRBJ2-1; possible D gene TRBD2, 6 bases. Germline CDR1 SNHLY, CDR2 FYNNEI. V lost 0 bases and J 7 bases, leaving 10 bases between the germline ends. The CDR3 sequence is 14 residues long. The DNA of the CDR3 is TGTGCCAGCAGTGAAGCGCCGGGAGCGAATGAGCAGTTCTTC. Its translation: CASSEAPGANEQFF.

A remark on this clone: Other DNA variants within this sample encode the same CDR3. This chain joins TRBV7-2 and TRBJ1-1; D uncertain. From germline, CDR1 is SGHTA and CDR2 FQGNSA. V was cut by 2 bases and J by 5 bases, with 9 bases left in between. The CDR3 runs to 13 residues. The CDR3 DNA reads TGTGCCAGCAGCTTATTGCGGGGAACTGAAGCTTTCTTT. Encoded protein: CASSLLRGTEAFF.

The CDR3 DNA is TGTGCCATCAGTGAGTCTGGAGGTCGCTATGGCTACACCTTC. The encoded protein is CAISESGGRYGYTF. This chain uses TRBV10-3 with TRBJ1-2, with D unclear. The CDR3 contains 14 residues. V lost 0 bases and J lost 4, with 9 bases in between. Germline V gene lookup returns CDR1 ENHRY and CDR2 SYGVKD.

The rearrangement uses TRBV7-8 and TRBJ1-5; tentative D call: TRBD1 (5 bases). The germline V gene has CDR1 SGHVS and CDR2 FQNEAQ. The germline V and J ends were trimmed by 5 bases and 3 bases, with 17 bases remaining between them. CDR3 length: 16 residues. The CDR3 bases are TGTGCCAGCAGCCCAGACGGGGGAGTTATCAATCAGCCCCAGCATTTT. It yields the protein CASSPDGGVINQPQHF.

This clone has just one count. The gene calls are TRBV5-1 and TRBJ2-2; TRBD1 agrees at 7 bases. The CDR3 has 14 amino acids. Looked up from germline, CDR1 is SGHRS and CDR2 is YFSETQ. J lost 9 bases, V lost 3 bases, and 8 bases had no gene match. CDR3 DNA sequence: TGCGCCAGCAGCTGGGACAGCCGCGACCGGGAGCTGTTTTTT. As protein: CASSWDSRDRELFF.

The chain uses TRBV5-1 and TRBJ1-2, with D maybe TRBD1 (5 bases). The CDR3 runs 16 residues. Between the trimmed V and J ends, which lost 5 bases and 6 bases, there was a span of 23 bases. Germline CDR1 and CDR2: SGHRS and YFSETQ. CDR3 nucleotides: TGCGCCAGCAGTTACAGTTCAGGGAAAGGTGGTGATGGCTACACCTTC. Protein product: CASSYSSGKGGDGYTF.

The genes are TRBV19 and TRBJ2-1, with 12 bases lining up with TRBD2. The ends lost 5 bases at V and 7 bases at J; junction bases unmatched: 9. The CDR3 extends over 16 amino acids. The germline V gene has CDR1 LNHDA and CDR2 SQIVND (reference sequence). DNA of the CDR3: TGTGCCAGTAGTGTCTACGGGACTAGCGGGCTGAATGAGCAGTTCTTC. Its translation is CASSVYGTSGLNEQFF. The full variable domain, rest sourced from reference TRBV19 and TRBJ2-1, is DGGITQSPKYLFRKEGQNVTLSCEQNLNHDAMYWYRQDPGQGLRLIYYSQIVNDFQKGDIAEGYSVSREKKESFPLTVTSAQKNPTAFYLCASSVYGTSGLNEQFFGPGTRLTVL.

Here the CDR3 reads CSVGTVATGELFF. CDR3 coding DNA: TGCAGCGTCGGGACAGTGGCGACCGGGGAGCTGTTTTTT. The gene calls are TRBV29-1 and TRBJ2-2; 7 bases are a match to TRBD1. The CDR3 runs 13 residues. Trimming took 6 bases from V and 5 from J; bases not matched to a gene: 6. Germline V gene data show CDR1 as SQVTM and CDR2 as ANQGSEA.

CDR3 nucleotide sequence: TGTGCCAGCAGTTATGCGGCAGGGACATACGAGCAGTACTTC. Amino acids: CASSYAAGTYEQYF. The V gene is TRBV6-5, the J gene TRBJ2-7, with D perhaps TRBD1 (6 bases). The CDR3 loop spans 14 amino acids. CDR1 is MNHEY and CDR2 is SVGAGI in the germline V gene. The V end was cut by 3 bases, the J end by 4 bases, with 13 bases between.

V usage is TRBV19 and J usage is TRBJ2-6; 8 bases agree with TRBD1. This CDR3 is built from 15 residues. The germline gives CDR1 LNHDA, CDR2 SQIVND (reference sequence). The trim removed 7 bases at V and 2 bases at J, leaving 4 bases unmatched. DNA of the CDR3: TGTGCCAGTACCCAGGGGGCCCCTGGGGCCAACGTCCTGACTTTC. Translation gives CASTQGAPGANVLTF.

The chain carries TRBV3-1 (or the pseudogene TRBV3-2) and TRBJ1-4, with 7 bases fitting TRBD1. V dropped 1 base and J dropped 6; count of bases not matched to a gene: 8. The CDR3 loop spans 16 amino acids. Germline CDR1 and CDR2: LGHDT and YNNKEL (reference sequence). CDR3 amino acids: CASSQGQGEIYEKLFF. As DNA, the CDR3 is TGTGCCAGCAGCCAAGGGCAGGGGGAAATATATGAAAAACTGTTTTTT.

The chain couples TRBV14 to TRBJ1-1; the match to TRBD1 covers 7 bases. V shed 8 bases, J shed 8 bases, and the junction held 5 bases outside the gene matches. This CDR3 has 11 residues. Looked up from germline, CDR1 is SGHDN and CDR2 is FVKESK. In DNA form, the CDR3 reads TGTGCCAGCGTCGGGACAGAGGAAGCTTTCTTT. Protein product: CASVGTEEAFF.